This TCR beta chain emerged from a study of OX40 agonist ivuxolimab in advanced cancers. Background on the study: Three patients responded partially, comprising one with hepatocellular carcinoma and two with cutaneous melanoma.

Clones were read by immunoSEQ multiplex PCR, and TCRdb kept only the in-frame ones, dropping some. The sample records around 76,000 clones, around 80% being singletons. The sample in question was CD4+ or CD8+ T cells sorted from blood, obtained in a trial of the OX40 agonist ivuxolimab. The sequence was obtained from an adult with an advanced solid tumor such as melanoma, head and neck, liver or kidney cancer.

Here the CDR3 DNA reads TGTGCCAGTAGTCCCGGGGTTGGACAAAGAACTTATGGCTACACCTTC. Protein: CASSPGVGQRTYGYTF. This chain links TRBV19 with TRBJ1-2, with D tentatively TRBD1 (5 bases). Germline V gene lookup returns CDR1 LNHDA and CDR2 SQIVND (reference sequence). V was trimmed by 5 bases and J by 5 bases, leaving 21 bases between them. The CDR3 is 16 amino acids.